This T cell receptor beta chain was observed in a study of T-cell memory formation after mild COVID-19. Study information: Across donors, TCR clusters were largely donor specific.

One entry per CDR3 protein, called by TCRdb with MiXCR from the 5' RACE reads. The sample includes a few hundred thousand distinct CDR3 sequences, 25% seen only once; the top ten take around 13%. V was clipped by 6 bases and J by 9 bases, with 27 bases between them. This CDR3 has 16 amino acids. The germline CDR1 and CDR2 sequences are DFQATT and SNEGSKA (reference sequence). Study-level results: Clones that got smaller from day 15 to 85 had even CD4/CD8, while clones growing later tipped toward CD4+. The study found contracting CD4+ clones mainly in CM and EM and contracting CD8+ clones in EMRA.

On this clonotype: Its antigen is not identified.

The sample taken for sequencing was PBMCs or a T cell subset sorted from them (not recorded which). The V and J genes are TRBV20-1 and TRBJ2-1, with a tentative D call TRBD1 (5 bases). The clonotype originates from an adult woman who had mild COVID-19 (a few samples of this study predate the infection). Cell type and time point are not known. CDR3 in DNA: TGCAGTGCCTCCGTCATAGTGGACACCTGGTCGGGTGAGCAGTTCTTC. Its protein product is CSASVIVDTWSGEQFF.